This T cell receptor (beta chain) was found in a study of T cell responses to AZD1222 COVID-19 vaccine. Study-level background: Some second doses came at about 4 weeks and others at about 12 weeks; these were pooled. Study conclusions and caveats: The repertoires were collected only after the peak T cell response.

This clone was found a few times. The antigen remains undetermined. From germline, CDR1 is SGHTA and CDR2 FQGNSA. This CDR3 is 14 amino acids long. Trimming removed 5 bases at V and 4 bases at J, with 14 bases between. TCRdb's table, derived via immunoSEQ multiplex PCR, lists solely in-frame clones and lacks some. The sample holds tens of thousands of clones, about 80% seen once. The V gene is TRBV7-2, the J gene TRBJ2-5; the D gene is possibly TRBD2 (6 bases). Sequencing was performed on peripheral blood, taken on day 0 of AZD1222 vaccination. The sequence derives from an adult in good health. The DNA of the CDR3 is TGTGCCAGCAGCGGAGGACTACCCGGAGAGACCCAGTACTTC. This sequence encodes CASSGGLPGETQYF.